The subject of this entry is one T cell receptor (beta chain). This clone's antigen is unknown. Nothing much larger sits one base from this clone, and base qualities are not available. This specimen belongs to a study of cytomegalovirus exposure and HLA in healthy donors listed by TCRdb under 2017. Regarding the research as a whole: An earlier analysis of approximately 640 of the donors reported more than 250 Gb of sequence data and around 110 million unique TCR beta sequences from roughly 200 million T cells. Approximately 300 gigabases of sequencing data and 70 million to 100 million unique TCR sequences made up an early release that covered 500 to 650 HLA-typed donors. Of the roughly 400 genotyped donors, 75% to 85% were placed in the genetic ancestry cluster associated with self-reported Caucasian donors. The study aimed to test whether signatures of past pathogen exposure could be identified by cataloging public T cell receptors. The T cell repertoires of 700 or so subjects were profiled by immunosequencing and related to cytomegalovirus serostatus. In addition to the first cohort of several hundred subjects, a separate validation cohort of around 110 different subjects was used. The study combined high-throughput TCR immunosequencing, statistical association of individual TCRs with disease status, and machine learning to predict cytomegalovirus infection status. In a later analysis, previously published TCR beta repertoires from hundreds of donors were re-analyzed and high-resolution HLA genotyping was added so that TCR occurrence patterns could be studied. Rather than drawing on any new phenotypic data, the later analysis identified candidate immune exposures from TCR beta sequences and the way those sequences occurred across donors. To decide whether each TCR beta V gene segment behaved as functional or pseudogenic, an earlier analysis of some 540 of the donors relied on high-throughput TCR beta sequencing. Donor age, sex, ethnicity and CMV serostatus were collected together with the repertoire data. A later genetic analysis took genome-wide SNP genotypes for about 55% of the roughly 670 donors and used that subset as a discovery cohort. All discovery cohort repertoires had been generated on a single sequencing platform. Class I and class II HLA loci were covered by the typing at four-digit resolution. The number of typed donors differed by locus: about 620-640 for A, B, C, DRB1 and DQB1; 522 for DQA1; about 600 for DPA1; and roughly 450 for DPB1. A handful of DR-DQ haplotypes were handled as single units for association and clustering because linkage in the cohort was strong. On average, about 240,000 unique TCR beta nucleotide sequences were sequenced per donor among about 400 genotyped donors of the cohort, with around 19% of those sequences being non-productive. The study at large found these results: Linkage disequilibrium might explain the correlated functional status among segregating V segments, but an unknown experimental factor could not be ruled out. In a later analysis, most CMV-associated TCR beta chains were found to appear HLA-restricted, with HLA associations seemingly driven largely by CMV exposure. The sequencing pipeline was judged likely to have produced a cluster of highly shared sequence variants as a technical artifact. In an earlier analysis of some 540 of the donors, most TCR beta V segments appeared in productive rearrangements about 87% or about 30% of the time, broadly matching IMGT annotations. A few of the identified cytomegalovirus-associated TCR beta chains were confirmed in vitro to be specific for cytomegalovirus antigens. In a later genetic analysis, a missense DCLRE1C variant was associated with V-gene and J-gene trimming of TCR beta chains, and the association was replicated in an independent cohort. The classifier was reported to diagnose cytomegalovirus status with high specificity and sensitivity in both the original cohort and the validation cohort. In a later analysis, TCR association rates were found to vary across HLA loci, with the most associated TCRs seen for DRB1 alleles and the fewest for HLA-C alleles. A later genetic analysis reported fewer N-insertions in productive TCRs among donors in an Asian-associated ancestry cluster than the roughly 690-donor mean. At a false discovery rate of 0.05, a later analysis linked fewer than 20,000 TCR beta sequences to specific HLA alleles. Most TCR sequences were seen in very few donors, while some public TCRs were found in many individuals. A further reported finding was that TCR beta sequences accurately predicted the HLA-A and HLA-B alleles for most subjects in the first cohort. This cohort had only TCR beta chains sequenced, and the lack of alpha or paired-chain data limited which features could be detected. A total of roughly 160 TCR beta chains were listed by the study as associated with cytomegalovirus. Because counts were too low, about 15 rarely observed V segments, including chromosome 9 orphons, were left out of the earlier analysis of a few hundred of the donors. When HLA alleles, especially DR and DQ, strongly co-occurred, TCR associations were difficult to assign to individual alleles. Because the 87-base-pair reads could not distinguish some IMGT-functional V segments, including TRBV6-2 and TRBV6-3, those segments were excluded. Presence/absence analyses assumed roughly uniform sequencing depth across donors, an assumption that may not hold. The only immune exposure information available for the cohort was CMV serostatus. A later analysis reported that several top co-occurrence clusters appeared linked to parvovirus B19, influenza, CMV and Epstein-Barr virus. The authors suggested that the approach could potentially be extended to other disease states and immunological phenotypes. A later analysis found that HLA-associated TCR beta chains were more clonally expanded and had lower generation probabilities than equally common non-associated chains. Because HLA typing was unavailable for some donors at each locus, only the typed subset was used in association tests.

CDR1 is given as MNHNS and CDR2 as SASEGT, both from the germline V gene. V gives up 5 bases and J gives up 1 base, and the segment between their germline ends measures 12 bases. CDR3 length: 14 amino acids, cysteine to phenylalanine. CDR3 DNA is the only sequence kept; it has 42 bases, read in frame from the first base. The library was obtained by the immunoSEQ multiplex PCR assay. The multiplex PCR relied on a mix of 60 forward primers for TCR Vbeta segments and 13 reverse primers for TCR Jbeta segments. The CDR3 region of rearranged TCR beta genes was amplified from genomic DNA with a multiplex PCR assay. On the Illumina HiSeq System, the amplified TCR beta libraries were sequenced as 87-base-pair reads. The study's processing was this. A later analysis tallied approximately 87 million unique TCR beta chains across the 650 to 750 repertoires, and 10 million to 11 million of those chains were shared by two or more donors. To remove PCR and sequencing errors, raw reads were error-corrected and collapsed into unique sequences using a nearest-neighbor algorithm that merged closely related sequences. Alignment of CDR3 sequences to IMGT reference sequences was used to assign V, D and J gene segments. For a sequence to be retained, at least a six-nucleotide match to both a V gene segment and a J gene segment was required. Rearrangements were classified as productive when the CDR3 lacked stop codons and remained in frame with V and J, and all other rearrangements were classified as non-productive. Following IMGT convention, CDR3 was defined as the stretch from the second conserved V-encoded cysteine up to the conserved J-encoded phenylalanine. The earlier analysis of more than 450 of the donors excluded sequences that lacked an unambiguous match to a single V gene segment. In an earlier analysis of 587 of the donors, a V segment was called functional when productive rearrangements were above 56.7%, and segregating when the standard deviation between donors exceeded 5%. A statistical classification framework was built to diagnose cytomegalovirus status from the catalog of TCR beta chain sequences. V and J gene assignment, in a later analysis, came from comparing TCR nucleotide sequences with IMGT/GENE-DB human TR gene sequences. The TCRdist pipeline was used in a later analysis to assign CDR3 sequences and most-parsimonious VDJ recombination scenarios. In a later analysis, every TCR beta chain was defined by the combination of its CDR3 amino acid sequence and its V-gene family, and reads without a unique V-gene family were dropped. To address suspected cross-contamination and a sequencing artifact, a later analysis removed around 600 highly shared, low-generation-probability nucleotide sequences. A later analysis calculated a clonal expansion index for each public chain from normalized within-repertoire ranks of inferred template counts. A later analysis computed generation probabilities with a VDJ recombination model fitted to out-of-frame rearrangements, and checked the results against IGoR. Hypergeometric tests were used in a later analysis to score TCR-TCR, TCR-HLA and TCR-CMV co-occurrence, with a repertoire-size bias correction applied to the TCR pairs. A later analysis estimated false discovery rates by permuting HLA or CMV assignments 20 times. In a later analysis, co-occurring TCRs were grouped using DBSCAN, with TCRdist sequence similarity added in when clustering inside HLA-allele-positive subsets. Repertoires with fewer than 30,000 or more than 120,000 public chains, plus five repertoires with anomalous nucleotide sharing, were excluded from co-occurrence clustering. TCRdb re-hosts the immuneACCESS table, in-frame sequences only. Its copies lack some clones; in the studies checked, an unresolved V gene accounts for under half of them, and the cause for the rest is not known. D and trimming were read from the DNA, whereas the V and J calls and clone size are those reported in that table. The sample table contains 130,000 to 150,000 clones; only one count was recorded for roughly 65% of them. Clones ranked in the top ten supply around 4.2% of the sample.

The cohort comprised approximately 700 healthy bone marrow donors. Cohort members were all nominally healthy when sampled, although unrecorded immune exposures were likely present. The donor tested CMV seronegative, placing the donor among the 300 to 400 seronegative members of the cohort. A peripheral blood sample was provided by each donor, and peripheral blood mononuclear cells were used for TCR beta sequencing. The Qiagen DNeasy Blood Extraction Kit was used to extract genomic DNA from the blood cell samples. The receptor was isolated from a man aged 55 to 69 in good health and CMV-seronegative. The chain is assembled from TRBV6-1 and TRBJ2-7; matching of 6 bases hints at TRBD1 as the D gene. The material sequenced was PBMCs. The CDR3 protein: CASSLDRTSYEQYF. The DNA is TGTGCCAGCAGTTTAGACAGGACTTCCTACGAGCAGTACTTC.